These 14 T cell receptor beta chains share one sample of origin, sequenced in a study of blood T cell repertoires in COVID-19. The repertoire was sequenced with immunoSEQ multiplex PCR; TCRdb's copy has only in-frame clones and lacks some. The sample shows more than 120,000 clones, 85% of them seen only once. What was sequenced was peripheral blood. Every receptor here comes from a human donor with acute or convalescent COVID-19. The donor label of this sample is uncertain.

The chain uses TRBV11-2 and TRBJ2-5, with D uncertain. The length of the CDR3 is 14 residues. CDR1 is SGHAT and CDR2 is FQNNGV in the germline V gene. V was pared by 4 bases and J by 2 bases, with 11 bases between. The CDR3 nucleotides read TGTGCCAGCAGCTCCCCGACACGACAAGAGACCCAGTACTTC. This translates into CASSSPTRQETQYF.

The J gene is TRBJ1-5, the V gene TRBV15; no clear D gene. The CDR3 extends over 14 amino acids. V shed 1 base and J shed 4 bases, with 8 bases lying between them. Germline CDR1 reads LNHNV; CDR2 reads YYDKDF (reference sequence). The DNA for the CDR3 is TGTGCCACCAGCAGAGTGACTCAGAATCAGCCCCAGCATTTT. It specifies CATSRVTQNQPQHF. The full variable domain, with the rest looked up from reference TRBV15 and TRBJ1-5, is DAMVIQNPRYQVTQFGKPVTLSCSQTLNHNVMYWYQQKSSQAPKLLFHYYDKDFNNEADTPDNFQSRRPNTSFCFLDIRSPGLGDTAMYLCATSRVTQNQPQHFGDGTRLSIL.

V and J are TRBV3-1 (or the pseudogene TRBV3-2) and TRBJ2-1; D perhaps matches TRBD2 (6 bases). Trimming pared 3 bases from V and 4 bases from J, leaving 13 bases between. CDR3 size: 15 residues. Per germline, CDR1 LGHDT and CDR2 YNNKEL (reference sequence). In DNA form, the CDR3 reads TGTGCCAGCAGCCATAGGGGACTTTTATACAATGAGCAGTTCTTC. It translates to CASSHRGLLYNEQFF.

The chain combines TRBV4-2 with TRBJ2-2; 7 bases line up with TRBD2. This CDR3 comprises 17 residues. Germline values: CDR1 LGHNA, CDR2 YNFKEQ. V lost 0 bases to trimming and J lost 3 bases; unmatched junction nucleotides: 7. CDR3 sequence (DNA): TGTGCCAGCAGCCAAGATTCGGCGGGGGACTACACCGGGGAGCTGTTTTTT. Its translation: CASSQDSAGDYTGELFF.

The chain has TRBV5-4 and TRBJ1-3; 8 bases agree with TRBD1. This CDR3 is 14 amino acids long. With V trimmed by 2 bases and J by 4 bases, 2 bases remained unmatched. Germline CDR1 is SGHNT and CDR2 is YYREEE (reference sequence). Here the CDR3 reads CASSLQGDGNTIYF. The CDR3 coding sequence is TGTGCCAGCAGCTTACAGGGGGACGGAAACACCATATATTTT.

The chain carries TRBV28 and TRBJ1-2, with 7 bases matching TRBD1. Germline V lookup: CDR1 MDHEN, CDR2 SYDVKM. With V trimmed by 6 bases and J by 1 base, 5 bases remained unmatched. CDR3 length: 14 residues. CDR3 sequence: CASRGTAYNYGYTF. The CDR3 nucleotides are TGTGCCAGCAGGGGGACAGCTTATAACTATGGCTACACCTTC.

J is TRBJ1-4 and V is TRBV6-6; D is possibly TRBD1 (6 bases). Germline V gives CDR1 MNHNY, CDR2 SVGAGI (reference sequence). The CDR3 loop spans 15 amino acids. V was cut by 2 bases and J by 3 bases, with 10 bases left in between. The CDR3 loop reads CASSYVDSANEKLFF. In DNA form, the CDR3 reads TGTGCCAGCAGTTACGTGGACAGCGCTAATGAAAAACTGTTTTTT.

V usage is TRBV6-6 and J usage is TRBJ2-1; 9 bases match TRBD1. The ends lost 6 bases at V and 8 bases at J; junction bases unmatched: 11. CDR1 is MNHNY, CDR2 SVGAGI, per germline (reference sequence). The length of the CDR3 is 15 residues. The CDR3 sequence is CASRWSGQGPDEQFF. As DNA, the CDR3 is TGTGCCAGCAGATGGTCGGGACAGGGCCCTGATGAGCAGTTCTTC.

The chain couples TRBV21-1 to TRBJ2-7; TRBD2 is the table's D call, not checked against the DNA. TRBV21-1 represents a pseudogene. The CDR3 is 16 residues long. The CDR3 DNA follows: TGTGCCAGCAGCAACCCCGGGACTAGCGGGAGGCACGAGCAGTACGTC. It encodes CASSNPGTSGRHEQYV.

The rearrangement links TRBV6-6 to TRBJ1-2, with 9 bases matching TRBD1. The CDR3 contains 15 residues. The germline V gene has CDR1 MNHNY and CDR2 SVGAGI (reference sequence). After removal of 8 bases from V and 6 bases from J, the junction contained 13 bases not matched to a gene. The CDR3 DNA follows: TGTGCCAGCCGTCAACCTCAACAGGGGGCGGATGGCTACACCTTC. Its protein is CASRQPQQGADGYTF.

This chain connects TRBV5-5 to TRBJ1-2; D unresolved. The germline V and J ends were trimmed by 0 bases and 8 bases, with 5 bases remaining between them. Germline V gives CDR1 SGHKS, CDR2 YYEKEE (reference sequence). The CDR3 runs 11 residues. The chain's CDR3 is CASSLDGGYTF. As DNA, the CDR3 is TGTGCCAGCAGCTTGGACGGGGGCTACACCTTC.

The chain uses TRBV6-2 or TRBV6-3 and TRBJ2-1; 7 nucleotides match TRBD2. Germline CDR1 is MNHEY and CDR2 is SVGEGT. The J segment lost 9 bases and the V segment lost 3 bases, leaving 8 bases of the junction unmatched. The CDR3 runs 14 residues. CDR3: CASSYSRERGEQFF. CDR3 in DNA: TGTGCCAGCAGTTATTCGCGGGAGAGGGGTGAGCAGTTCTTC.

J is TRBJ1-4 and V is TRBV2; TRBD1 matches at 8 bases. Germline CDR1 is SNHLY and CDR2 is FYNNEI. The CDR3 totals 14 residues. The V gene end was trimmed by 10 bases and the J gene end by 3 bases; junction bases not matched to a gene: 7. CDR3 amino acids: CATDRGVPNEKLFF. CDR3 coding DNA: TGTGCCACAGACAGGGGTGTGCCTAATGAAAAACTGTTTTTT.

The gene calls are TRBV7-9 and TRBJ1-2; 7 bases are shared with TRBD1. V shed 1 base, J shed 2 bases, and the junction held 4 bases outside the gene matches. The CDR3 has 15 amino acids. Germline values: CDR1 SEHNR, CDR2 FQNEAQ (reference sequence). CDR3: CASSLDPTGNYGYTF. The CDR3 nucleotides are TGTGCCAGCAGCTTAGATCCGACAGGGAACTATGGCTACACCTTC.